These 18 T cell receptor beta chains were sequenced from one sample in a study of CD8+ T cells in alopecia areata. Isolated RNA was reverse transcribed into cDNA used as the sequencing template. This table comes from immunoSEQ multiplex PCR, and its TCRdb copy is limited to in-frame clones, with some not included. The table records under 5,500 clones, approximately 57% of them present only once. Sample treatment: oral pan-JAK inhibitor, 5-10 mg twice daily. Peripheral blood samples and lesional scalp punch biopsies were obtained from alopecia areata patients. The material was skin, obtained around week 36, from a patient treated with tofacitinib. Source of these receptors: a human donor with alopecia areata.

This clone was counted between two and nine times. This chain uses TRBV29-1 with TRBJ2-5; no firm D call. Trimming took 5 bases from V and 2 from J, leaving 9 bases between them. The length of the CDR3 is 12 residues. Germline loops: CDR1 SQVTM, CDR2 ANQGSEA. CDR3 residues: CSVYNRQETQYF. CDR3 DNA: TGCAGCGTTTATAATAGACAAGAGACCCAGTACTTC.

The V and J genes are TRBV10-3 and TRBJ2-4; 7 bases match TRBD2. Looked up from germline, CDR1 is ENHRY and CDR2 is SYGVKD. J gave up 7 bases and V 2 bases, and 8 bases lay outside the gene matches. The CDR3 is made up of 15 amino acids. The DNA for the CDR3 is TGTGCCATCAGTGAGGTTAGCGGGCCGAGGAACATTCAGTACTTC. This codes for CAISEVSGPRNIQYF.

This clone came up once. The chain recombines TRBV7-2 with TRBJ1-6; TRBD1 agrees at 8 bases. Germline trimming cut 3 bases from V and 10 bases from J; bases unmatched to any gene: 5. CDR3 length equals 14 residues. Germline V gives CDR1 SGHTA, CDR2 FQGNSA. CDR3 amino acids: CASSFGQGTSPLHF. The DNA of the CDR3 is TGTGCCAGCAGCTTCGGACAGGGAACCTCACCCCTCCACTTT.

The rearrangement joins TRBV5-3 to TRBJ2-7; unclear D gene. TRBV5-3 is an ORF, with its function uncertain. Deletions cut 3 bases from V and 2 bases from J, with 15 bases between. This CDR3 is built from 15 residues. Here the CDR3 reads CARSSLRRTTYEQYF. CDR3 sequence (DNA): TGTGCCAGAAGCTCACTTCGACGGACCACCTACGAGCAGTACTTC.

The chain combines TRBV29-1 with TRBJ1-2; maybe TRBD1 (5 bases). V gave up 0 bases and J gave up 10 bases, with 15 bases separating them. The length of the CDR3 is 13 residues. Germline lookup yields CDR1 SQVTM and CDR2 ANQGSEA. CDR3 nucleotide sequence: TGCAGCGTTGAAGAGGACGCCGGGGCCTCCTACACCTTC. Translation gives CSVEEDAGASYTF.

This clone was seen only once. The chain couples TRBV11-2 to TRBJ2-7, with TRBD2 as a possible D gene (5 bases). Trimming removed 8 bases at V and 3 bases at J, with 14 bases between. This CDR3 comprises 13 residues. In germline, CDR1 is SGHAT, CDR2 FQNNGV. CDR3 sequence (DNA): TGTGCCAGCGGAAAGGGTGACTACTACGAGCAGTACTTC. This codes for CASGKGDYYEQYF.

This sequence joins TRBV4-3 and TRBJ2-6, with D perhaps being TRBD1 or TRBD2 (5 bases each). This CDR3 region has 18 residues. V was cut by 1 base and J by 0 bases, with 13 bases left in between. The V gene's germline CDR1 is LGHNA and CDR2 YSLEER. In DNA form, the CDR3 reads TGCGCCAGCAGCCAAGTAGACGAGGGGAACTCTGGGGCCAACGTCCTGACTTTC. It encodes CASSQVDEGNSGANVLTF.

This chain links TRBV4-3 with TRBJ1-1; D is uncertain. The germline V and J ends were trimmed by 4 bases and 1 base, with 10 bases remaining between them. This CDR3 has 14 amino acids. Germline V gene lookup returns CDR1 LGHNA and CDR2 YSLEER. As DNA, the CDR3 is TGCGCCAGCAGCCGAACCAGAAGGAACACTGAAGCTTTCTTT. Protein: CASSRTRRNTEAFF.

This clone was observed once. The gene calls are TRBV30 and TRBJ1-1, with D hard to call. Germline V gene lookup returns CDR1 GTSNPN and CDR2 SVGIG (reference sequence). The CDR3 has 13 residues. The ends were cut back, 4 bases at V and 0 bases at J, with 9 bases in the middle. As DNA, the CDR3 is TGTGCCTGGAACATACCCATGAACACTGAAGCTTTCTTT. Encoded protein: CAWNIPMNTEAFF.

The chain combines TRBV10-3 with TRBJ2-7; tentative D call: TRBD2 (6 bases). Trimming took off 11 bases at V and 0 bases at J, with 14 bases between the two ends. The CDR3 covers 13 residues. Germline CDR1 is ENHRY and CDR2 is SYGVKD. CDR3 amino acids: CASHGGDSYEQYF. Written as DNA, the CDR3 is TGTGCCTCCCACGGAGGGGACTCCTACGAGCAGTACTTC.

This clone appeared a single time. This chain uses TRBV5-1 with TRBJ2-2; D remains unclear. V was cut by 4 bases and J by 3 bases, with 13 bases left in between. Germline assignment: CDR1 SGHRS and CDR2 YFSETQ. The CDR3 is made up of 15 amino acids. DNA for the CDR3: TGCGCCAGCAGCCCACGGGTTGCGGACACCGGGGAGCTGTTTTTT. Translation: CASSPRVADTGELFF.

Comment on this clone: Sequence at one end of the junction differs from germline and may be a read error. V gene TRBV19 combines with J gene TRBJ2-2; either TRBD1 or TRBD2 may fit D (5 bases each). Germline V gene sequence: CDR1 LNHDA, CDR2 SQIVND (reference sequence). The length of the CDR3 is 14 residues. DNA of the CDR3: TGTGCCAGTAGTCCGGGACGCAACGTTGGGGGGCTGTTTTTT. This sequence encodes CASSPGRNVGGLFF.

The chain uses TRBV6-6 and TRBJ2-7; possible D gene TRBD2, 6 bases. CDR1 and CDR2 from the germline V gene are MNHNY and SVGAGI (reference sequence). V lost 4 bases and J 5 bases, leaving 15 bases between the germline ends. The CDR3 loop spans 14 amino acids. The CDR3 nucleotides read TGTGCCAGCAGTTCCCCCGGGCGGGACGACGAGCAGTACTTC. Its translation is CASSSPGRDDEQYF.

The rearrangement links TRBV5-1 to TRBJ2-7; D perhaps matches TRBD2 (7 bases). V was trimmed by 1 base and J by 5 bases, leaving 22 bases between them. The CDR3 is made up of 17 amino acids. Germline CDR1 and CDR2: SGHRS and YFSETQ. The CDR3, as DNA: TGCGCCAGCAGCTTGTTACGGGACTCGGGGGGCACCCACGAGCAGTACTTC. This sequence encodes CASSLLRDSGGTHEQYF.

The CDR3 coding sequence is TGTGCCAGTAGTAATTTAGGCAGAAACACCTACAATGAGCAGTTCTTC. It translates to CASSNLGRNTYNEQFF. The chain couples TRBV19 to TRBJ2-1; D not resolved. The CDR3 has 16 amino acids. Germline CDR1 reads LNHDA; CDR2 reads SQIVND (reference sequence). Trimming left V 4 bases short and J 2 bases short, with 15 bases between. Together with reference TRBV19 and TRBJ2-1, the CDR3 gives the full variable domain: DGGITQSPKYLFRKEGQNVTLSCEQNLNHDAMYWYRQDPGQGLRLIYYSQIVNDFQKGDIAEGYSVSREKKESFPLTVTSAQKNPTAFYLCASSNLGRNTYNEQFFGPGTRLTVL.

For this clone: This may arise from a read error, as a much more abundant clone is one base away. V usage is TRBV6-9 and J usage is TRBJ1-1, with no clear D. Germline CDR1 and CDR2: MNHGY and SVAAGI. The CDR3 has 15 amino acids. CDR3 region: CASSEGFVGNTKAFF. In nucleotides, the CDR3 is TGTGCCAGCAGTGAAGGTTTTGTGGGGAACACTAAAGCTTTCTTT.

The chain couples TRBV7-4 to TRBJ1-1, with no clear D. V shed 6 bases and J shed 0 bases, with 8 bases lying between them. CDR1 and CDR2 from the germline V gene are SGHVT and SQSDAQ. The CDR3 totals 13 residues. The CDR3 DNA reads TGTGCCAGCAGTTGGACCTTGAACACTGAAGCTTTCTTT. Translated: CASSWTLNTEAFF.

Points on this clone: At one of its ends the junction is not consistent with the germline gene, which may arise from a read error. This chain connects TRBV7-7 to TRBJ2-1, with a weak D call TRBD1 (6 bases). The CDR3 is 14 amino acids. Germline CDR1 reads SSHAT; CDR2 reads FNYEAQ (reference sequence). The CDR3 DNA sequence: TGTGCTAGCAGCCCAGGGGAATCCTACAATGAGCAGTTCTTC. It yields the protein CASSPGESYNEQFF.